Listed here are 9 T cell receptor beta chains from one sample, sequenced in a study of blood T cells in healthy people across ages. Through a sample-barcoded 5' primer and a J-beta primer mix, a second PCR was run for roughly 7 to 12 cycles. Using its own MiXCR run on the 5' RACE reads, TCRdb lists one record per CDR3 protein. The repertoire includes about 1.6 million distinct CDR3 sequences, roughly 32% of them detected once, and approximately 10% sits in the top ten. The material sequenced was blood. These receptors originate from a woman younger than 45 in good health.

The V and J genes are TRBV7-6 and TRBJ1-5, with TRBD1 as a possible D gene (5 bases). The CDR3 has 16 amino acids. The V and J ends lost 3 bases and 8 bases respectively, with 20 bases between them. Germline CDR1 is SGHVS and CDR2 is FNYEAQ. In DNA, the CDR3 is TGTGCCAGCAGCTTTAGCGGACGGTTTTTGGGGGAGCCCCAGCATTTT. Translation gives CASSFSGRFLGEPQHF.

This clonotype showed up just a few times. The chain recombines TRBV3-1 with TRBJ1-6, with 7 bases lining up with TRBD1. This CDR3 has 14 residues. Trimming cost V 4 bases and J 7 bases; bases outside gene matches: 4. Per germline, CDR1 LGHDT and CDR2 YNNKEL (reference sequence). In nucleotides, the CDR3 is TGTGCCAGCAGCCGAGGGGGCTCCAATTCACCCCTCCACTTT. Protein sequence: CASSRGGSNSPLHF.

This clonotype was detected a few times. This chain joins TRBV5-1 and TRBJ2-3; D is undetermined. This CDR3 region has 15 residues. Per germline, CDR1 SGHRS and CDR2 YFSETQ. The V end lost 0 bases, the J end lost 0 bases, and 8 bases lay between the germline ends. The CDR3 DNA is TGCGCCAGCAGCTTGGCCGTCGGTAGCACAGATACGCAGTATTTT. Protein product: CASSLAVGSTDTQYF.

A few counts support this clonotype. CDR3 loop: CASSRAIIGDEQYF. In DNA, the CDR3 is TGTGCCAGCAGCCGTGCCATCATCGGGGACGAGCAGTACTTC. The chain recombines TRBV14 with TRBJ2-5, with a tentative D call TRBD2 (5 bases). The better agreement between TRBJ2-7 and the DNA end casts doubt on the J call. The CDR3 contains 14 residues. Germline values: CDR1 SGHDN, CDR2 FVKESK.

This clonotype was found a few times. V and J are TRBV12-3 or TRBV12-4 and TRBJ1-2; possibly TRBD1 for D (5 bases). The ends were cut back, 4 bases at V and 4 bases at J, with 16 bases in the middle. The CDR3 has 15 residues. The CDR3 loop reads CASSYRDGDPYGYTF. The CDR3 coding sequence is TGTGCCAGCAGTTACCGGGACGGCGATCCCTATGGCTACACCTTC.

V usage is TRBV20-1 and J usage is TRBJ1-1; D gene uncertain. This CDR3 comprises 8 residues. V was clipped by 5 bases and J by 10 bases, with 5 bases between them. CDR1 is DFQATT and CDR2 is SNEGSKA in the germline V gene (reference sequence). The CDR3 loop reads CSAPRAFF. CDR3 DNA: TGCAGTGCTCCCCGAGCTTTCTTT.

This chain uses TRBV7-2 with TRBJ2-7, with 14 bases lining up with TRBD2. In germline, CDR1 is SGHTA, CDR2 FQGNSA. The CDR3 spans 16 residues. J gave up 9 bases and V 2 bases, and 9 bases lay outside the gene matches. The CDR3 nucleotides are TGTGCCAGCAGCTTATCGAGAGGGACTAGCGGGGGACCGCAGTACGTC. Its protein is CASSLSRGTSGGPQYV.

This chain connects TRBV5-1 to TRBJ2-5, with 8 positions matching TRBD2. The J call is in doubt because the DNA end fits TRBJ2-7 better. There are 15 residues in the CDR3. CDR1 and CDR2 (germline): SGHRS, YFSETQ. The CDR3 sequence is CASNLGLAGSYEQYF. In DNA form, the CDR3 reads TGCGCCAGCAACCTAGGGCTAGCGGGCTCCTACGAGCAGTACTTC.

This chain connects TRBV6-5 to TRBJ2-1, with TRBD2 matching 7 bases. CDR1 is MNHEY, CDR2 SVGAGI, per germline. The ends lost 6 bases at V and 8 bases at J; junction bases unmatched: 7. The CDR3 consists of 13 residues. The CDR3, as DNA: TGTGCCAGCAGGCGCCTAGCGGTCGATGAGCAGTTCTTC. Amino acids: CASRRLAVDEQFF.